This T cell receptor beta chain is from a study of shared clonotypes between healthy human individuals. Unmatched junction bases numbered 1, after V lost 2 bases and J lost 4 bases. Germline values: CDR1 SGDLS, CDR2 YYNGEE. The CDR3 sequence is 13 residues long. Assay execution took place at the deep level. The repertoire was sequenced with immunoSEQ multiplex PCR; TCRdb's copy has only in-frame clones and lacks some. The sample lists around 1,900,000 clones, around 93% seen once, with about 1.7% in the top ten. In the naive CD8 group, cells lacked CD45RO and were positively selected for CCR7, so terminally differentiated effector memory CD45RA+ cells were left out. Study conclusions and caveats: What naive subsets generally showed was a larger estimated richness than memory subsets showed. Between four donors, naive CD4 clonotypes were shared at a level of approximately 5%.

This clone was found once. Its antigen is not identified. The chain uses TRBV9 and TRBJ2-3, with 7 bases identical to TRBD1. The receptor's source is a man younger than 35 in good health. Some clones in this sample may be carry-over from other donors' samples. Sequenced input: naive CD8+ T cells from PBMCs. The CDR3 protein is CASSVQGADTQYF. In DNA form, the CDR3 reads TGTGCCAGCAGCGTCCAGGGGGCAGATACGCAGTATTTT.